This T cell receptor (beta chain) was identified during a study of patients and donors after allogeneic stem cell transplantation. TCRdb reanalysed the RT-PCR reads using MiXCR and keeps one entry per CDR3 protein. The table includes about 230,000 distinct CDR3 sequences, 14% detected once. The V end lost 8 bases, the J end lost 3 bases, and 13 bases lay between the germline ends. The CDR3 sequence is 14 residues long. The germline gives CDR1 ENHRY, CDR2 SYGVKD. This clonotype appeared a few times. This chain connects TRBV10-3 to TRBJ2-2; D uncertain. The source is a human donor who was either an allogeneic HSCT recipient or a stem cell or donor lymphocyte infusion donor (not recorded which). It is not recorded whose cells these are; they may come from a transplant donor. Input material: blood, either unsorted or a sorted T cell fraction (not recorded which). The DNA of the CDR3 is TGTGCCATCGAAAAGGGTGGGGACACCGGGGAGCTGTTTTTT. Protein sequence: CAIEKGGDTGELFF.